This note documents a single T cell receptor (beta chain) sequence. Germline CDR1 and CDR2: LNHDA and SQIVND (reference sequence). The germline V and J ends were trimmed by 2 bases and 4 bases, with 19 bases remaining between them. The length of the CDR3 is 17 residues. The source of the sample is a study of blood T cell repertoires in COVID-19. Looking at the study overall: T cells, B-cell-depleted T cells, or PBMCs supplied cDNA or gDNA.

The repertoire was sequenced with immunoSEQ multiplex PCR; TCRdb's copy has only in-frame clones and lacks some. The data contain approximately 390,000 clones, 90% of them singletons. The sequence derives from a man between 18 and 29 years old with active or convalescent COVID-19. The chain employs TRBV19 and TRBJ2-3; no reliable D call. The source material was peripheral blood. CDR3 coding DNA: TGTGCCAGTAGTATAATCCCCTCCTCTAGGTTGGCAGATACGCAGTATTTT. Protein: CASSIIPSSRLADTQYF.